The T cell receptor (beta chain) described here comes from a study of Ad26.COV2.S vaccination and SARS-CoV-2 variants. On the study more broadly: Participant was drawn from the COV1001 Ad26.COV2.S trial arm.

Study results and caveats: Post-vaccination spike-specific CD8+ and CD4+ T cell responses reportedly had substantial breadth.

Treatment denoted: approximately 18 received Ad26.COV2.S at low or high dose, single or two shots; several received placebo; per-sample allocation not given. Sampling was performed 63 days after the first vaccine or placebo injection. CDR1 is SGHTA, CDR2 FQGNSA, per germline. CDR3 length: 15 amino acids. V lost 2 bases to trimming and J lost 2 bases, with 13 bases between them. Worth noting for this clone: What it recognizes is unknown.

This table comes from immunoSEQ multiplex PCR, and its TCRdb copy is limited to in-frame clones, with some not included. The sample has a few hundred thousand clones; approximately 87% are singletons. The clonotype comes from a person between 18 and 60 years old who received the Ad26.COV2.S COVID-19 vaccine or a placebo. Sequencing used peripheral blood, obtained in a trial of Ad26.COV2.S vaccine versus placebo. The genes are TRBV7-2 and TRBJ2-7; D possibly corresponds to TRBD2 (5 bases). For the CDR3, the DNA is TGTGCCAGCAGCTTATACCCCGGGATGCCCTACGAGCAGTACTTC. It encodes CASSLYPGMPYEQYF.